This T cell receptor beta chain came from a study of radiation and T cells in renal cell carcinoma. The study's findings and limits: Top tumor clonotypes rose in blood 2 weeks post-radiation, then contracted.

Turning to this clone: The antigen remains undetermined.

Time point given: blood 2 weeks post-SBRT. The treatment was: 15 Gy SBRT to primary tumor, nephrectomy 4 weeks later. After SBRT, blood was collected at 2 and 4 weeks, plus baseline. The tumor was a clear cell renal cell carcinoma. Trimming took 5 bases from V and 1 from J, leaving 9 bases between them. The CDR3 length is 13 residues. Germline CDR1 is SGHTA and CDR2 is FQGNSA. The data were produced by immunoSEQ multiplex PCR, yet TCRdb's version contains in-frame clones alone and is incomplete. In the table there are 100,000 to 150,000 clones, 81% of which are singletons. This TCR was sampled from a man in his fifties or sixties with renal cell carcinoma. This material consisted of blood, taken from a patient whose treatment included radiotherapy and nephrectomy. The J gene is TRBJ2-7, the V gene TRBV7-2; D gene unclear. The DNA of the CDR3 is TGTGCCAGCAGCCCTCCAGAGTCCTACGAGCAGTACTTC. As protein: CASSPPESYEQYF.